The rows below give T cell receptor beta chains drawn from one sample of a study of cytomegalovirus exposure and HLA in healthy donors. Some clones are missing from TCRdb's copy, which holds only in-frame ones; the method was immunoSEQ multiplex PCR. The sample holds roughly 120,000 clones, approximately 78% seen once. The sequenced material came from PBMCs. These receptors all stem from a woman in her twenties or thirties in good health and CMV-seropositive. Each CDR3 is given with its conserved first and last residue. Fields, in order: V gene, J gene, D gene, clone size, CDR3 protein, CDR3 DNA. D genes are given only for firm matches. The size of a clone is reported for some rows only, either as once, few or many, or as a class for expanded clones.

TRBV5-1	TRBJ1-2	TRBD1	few	CASSLDSRQGPYGYTF	TGCGCCAGCAGCTTGGATAGTCGACAGGGCCCCTACGGCTACACCTTC
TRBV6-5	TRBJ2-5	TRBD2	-	CASSSGLAGVQETQYF	TGTGCCAGCAGTTCAGGACTAGCGGGGGTTCAAGAGACCCAGTACTTC
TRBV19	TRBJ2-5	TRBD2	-	CASSPGLAGGQETQYF	TGTGCCAGTAGTCCAGGACTAGCGGGGGGGCAAGAGACCCAGTACTTC
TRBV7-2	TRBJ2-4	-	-	CASSWVEGNIQYF	TGTGCCAGCAGCTGGGTCGAGGGAAACATTCAGTACTTC
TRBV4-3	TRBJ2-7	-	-	CASSREYSGRAYEQYF	TGCGCCAGCAGCAGGGAGTATAGCGGTCGAGCCTACGAGCAGTACTTC
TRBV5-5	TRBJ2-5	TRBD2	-	CASNRASGGYQETQYF	TGTGCCAGCAATCGAGCTAGCGGGGGATATCAAGAGACCCAGTACTTC
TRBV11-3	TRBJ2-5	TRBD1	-	CASSLTGEETQYF	TGTGCCAGCAGCTTGACAGGGGAAGAGACCCAGTACTTC
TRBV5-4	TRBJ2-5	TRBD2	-	CASSRAGTSGQETQYF	TGTGCCAGCAGCCGAGCCGGGACTAGCGGCCAAGAGACCCAGTACTTC
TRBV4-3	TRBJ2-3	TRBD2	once	CASSQVSGLAGDTDTQYF	TGCGCCAGCAGCCAAGTGAGTGGACTAGCGGGGGACACAGATACGCAGTATTTT
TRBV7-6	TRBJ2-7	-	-	CASSPGTYEQYF	TGTGCCAGCAGCCCAGGGACCTACGAGCAGTACTTC
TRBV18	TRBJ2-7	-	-	CASSPPGQPEGHQQYF	TGTGCCAGCTCACCACCCGGACAGCCTGAGGGGCACCAGCAGTACTTC
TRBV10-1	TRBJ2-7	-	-	CASRGGRYEQYF	TGCGCCAGCAGAGGTGGGAGGTACGAGCAGTACTTC
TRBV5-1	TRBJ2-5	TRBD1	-	CASSFSGTAQETQYF	TGCGCCAGCAGCTTCTCCGGGACAGCACAAGAGACCCAGTACTTC
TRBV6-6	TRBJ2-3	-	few	CASSYLSGSTDTQYF	TGTGCCAGCAGTTACCTTAGCGGTAGCACAGATACGCAGTATTTT
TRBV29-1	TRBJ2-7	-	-	CSVEPSPLSREQYF	TGCAGCGTTGAGCCGTCCCCCTTGTCACGGGAGCAGTACTTC